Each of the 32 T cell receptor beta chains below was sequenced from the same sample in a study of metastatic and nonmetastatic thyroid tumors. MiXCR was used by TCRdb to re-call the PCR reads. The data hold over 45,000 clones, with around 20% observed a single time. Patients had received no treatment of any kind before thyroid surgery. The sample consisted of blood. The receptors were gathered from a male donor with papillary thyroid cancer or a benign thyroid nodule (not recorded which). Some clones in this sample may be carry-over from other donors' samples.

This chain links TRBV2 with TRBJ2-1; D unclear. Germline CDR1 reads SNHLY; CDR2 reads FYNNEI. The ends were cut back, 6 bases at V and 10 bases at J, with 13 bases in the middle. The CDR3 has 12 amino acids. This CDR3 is CASSLPGREQFF. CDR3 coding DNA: TGTGCCAGCAGCCTGCCTGGGCGGGAGCAGTTCTTC.

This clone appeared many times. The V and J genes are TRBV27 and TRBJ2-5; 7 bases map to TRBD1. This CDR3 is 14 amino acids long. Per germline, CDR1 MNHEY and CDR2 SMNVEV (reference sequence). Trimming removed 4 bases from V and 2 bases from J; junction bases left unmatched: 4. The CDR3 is CASSSLQGQETQYF. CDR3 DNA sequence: TGTGCCAGCAGTTCCCTACAGGGGCAAGAGACCCAGTACTTC.

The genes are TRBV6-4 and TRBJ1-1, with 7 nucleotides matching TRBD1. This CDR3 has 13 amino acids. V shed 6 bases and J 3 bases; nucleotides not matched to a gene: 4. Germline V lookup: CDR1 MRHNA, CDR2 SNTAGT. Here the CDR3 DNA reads TGTGCCAGCAGCCGGGACAGAGACACTGAAGCTTTCTTT. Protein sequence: CASSRDRDTEAFF.

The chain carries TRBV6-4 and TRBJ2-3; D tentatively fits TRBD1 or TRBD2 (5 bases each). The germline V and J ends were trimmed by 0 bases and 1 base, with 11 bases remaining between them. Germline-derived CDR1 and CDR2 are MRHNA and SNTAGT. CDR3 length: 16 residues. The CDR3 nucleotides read TGTGCCAGCAGTGACTCGCTGGGGGTCGGCACAGATACGCAGTATTTT. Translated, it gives CASSDSLGVGTDTQYF.

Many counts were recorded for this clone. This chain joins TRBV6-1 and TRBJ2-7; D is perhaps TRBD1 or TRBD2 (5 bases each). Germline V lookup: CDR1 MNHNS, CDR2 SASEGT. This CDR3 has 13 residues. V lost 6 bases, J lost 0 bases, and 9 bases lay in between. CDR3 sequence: CASRGVPSYEQYF. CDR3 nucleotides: TGTGCCAGCAGGGGGGTACCCTCCTACGAGCAGTACTTC.

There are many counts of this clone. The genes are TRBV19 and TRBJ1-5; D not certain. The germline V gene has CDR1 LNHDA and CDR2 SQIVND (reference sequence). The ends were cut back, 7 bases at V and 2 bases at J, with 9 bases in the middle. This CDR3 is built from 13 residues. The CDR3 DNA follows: TGTGCCAGTAAGGGTTTGGGCAATCAGCCCCAGCATTTT. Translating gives CASKGLGNQPQHF.

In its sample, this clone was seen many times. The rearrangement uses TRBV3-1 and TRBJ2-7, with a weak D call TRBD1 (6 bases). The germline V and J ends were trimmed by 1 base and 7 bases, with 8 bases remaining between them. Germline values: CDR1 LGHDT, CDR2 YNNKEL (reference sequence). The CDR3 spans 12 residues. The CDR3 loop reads CASSQVQGEQYF. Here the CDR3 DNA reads TGTGCCAGCAGCCAAGTTCAGGGGGAGCAGTACTTC.

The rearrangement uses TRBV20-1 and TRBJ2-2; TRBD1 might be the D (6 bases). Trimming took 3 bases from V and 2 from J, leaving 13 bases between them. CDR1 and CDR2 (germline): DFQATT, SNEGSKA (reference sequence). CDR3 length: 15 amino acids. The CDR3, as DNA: TGCAGTGCTAGGGGTGGGGGCCCTAACACCGGGGAGCTGTTTTTT. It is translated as CSARGGGPNTGELFF.

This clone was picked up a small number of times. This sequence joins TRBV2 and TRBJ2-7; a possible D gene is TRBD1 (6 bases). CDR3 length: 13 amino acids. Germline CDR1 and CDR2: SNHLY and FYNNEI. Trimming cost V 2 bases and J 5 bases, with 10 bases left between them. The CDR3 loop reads CASSEYRVDEQYF. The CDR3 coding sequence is TGTGCCAGCAGTGAATACAGGGTTGACGAGCAGTACTTC.

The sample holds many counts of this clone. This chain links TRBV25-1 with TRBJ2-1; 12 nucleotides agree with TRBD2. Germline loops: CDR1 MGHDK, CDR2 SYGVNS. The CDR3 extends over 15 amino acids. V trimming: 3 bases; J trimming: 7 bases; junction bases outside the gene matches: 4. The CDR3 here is CASSDLAGGPNEQFF. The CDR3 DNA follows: TGTGCCAGCAGTGATCTAGCGGGGGGGCCTAATGAGCAGTTCTTC.

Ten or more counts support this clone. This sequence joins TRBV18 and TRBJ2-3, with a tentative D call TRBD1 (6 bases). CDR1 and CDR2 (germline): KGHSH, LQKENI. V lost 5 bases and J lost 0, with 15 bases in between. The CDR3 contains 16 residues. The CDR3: CASSSLRDKSTDTQYF. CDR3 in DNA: TGTGCCAGCTCATCTCTCCGGGACAAGAGCACAGATACGCAGTATTTT.

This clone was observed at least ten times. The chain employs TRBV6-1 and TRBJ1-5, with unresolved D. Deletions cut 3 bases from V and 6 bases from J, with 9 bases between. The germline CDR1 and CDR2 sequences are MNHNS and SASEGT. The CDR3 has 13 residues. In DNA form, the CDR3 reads TGTGCCAGCAGTGATGAGGAGGTTCAGCCCCAGCATTTT. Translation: CASSDEEVQPQHF.

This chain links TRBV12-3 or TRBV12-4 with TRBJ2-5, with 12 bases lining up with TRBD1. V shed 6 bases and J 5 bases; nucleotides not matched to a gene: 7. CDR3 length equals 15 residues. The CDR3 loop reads CASSQGQGARETQYF. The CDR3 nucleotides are TGTGCCAGCAGCCAGGGACAGGGGGCGAGGGAGACCCAGTACTTC.

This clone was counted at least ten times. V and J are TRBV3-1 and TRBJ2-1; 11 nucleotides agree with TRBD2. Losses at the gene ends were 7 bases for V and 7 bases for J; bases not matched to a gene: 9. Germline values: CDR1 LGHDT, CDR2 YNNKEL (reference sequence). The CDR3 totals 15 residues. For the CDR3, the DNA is TGTGCCAGCAAAATTAGCGGGGGGGCCAGGAATGAGCAGTTCTTC. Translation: CASKISGGARNEQFF.

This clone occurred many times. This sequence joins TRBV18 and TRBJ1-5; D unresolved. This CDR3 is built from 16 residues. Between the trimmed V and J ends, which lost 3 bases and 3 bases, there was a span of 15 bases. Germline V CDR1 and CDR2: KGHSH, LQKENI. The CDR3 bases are TGTGCCAGCTCACCTGCCCCGGCAGCCTACAATCAGCCCCAGCATTTT. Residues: CASSPAPAAYNQPQHF.

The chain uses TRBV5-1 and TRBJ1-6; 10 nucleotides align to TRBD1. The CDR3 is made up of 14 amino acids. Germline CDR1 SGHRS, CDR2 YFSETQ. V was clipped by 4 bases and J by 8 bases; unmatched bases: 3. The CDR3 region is CASSQGQGHSPLHF. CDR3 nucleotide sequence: TGCGCCAGCAGCCAGGGACAGGGGCATTCACCCCTCCACTTT.

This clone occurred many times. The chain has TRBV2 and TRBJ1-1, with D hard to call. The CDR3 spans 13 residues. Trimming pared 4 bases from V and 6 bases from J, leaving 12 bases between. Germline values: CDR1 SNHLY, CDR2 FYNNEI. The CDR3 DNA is TGTGCCAGCAGTGCCGGACCGAGGGCTGAAGCTTTCTTT. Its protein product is CASSAGPRAEAFF.

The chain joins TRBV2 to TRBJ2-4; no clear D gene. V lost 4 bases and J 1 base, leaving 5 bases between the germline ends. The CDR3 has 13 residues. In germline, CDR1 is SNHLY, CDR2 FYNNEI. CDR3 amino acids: CASSAEAKNIQYF. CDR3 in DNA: TGTGCCAGCAGTGCGGAGGCCAAAAACATTCAGTACTTC. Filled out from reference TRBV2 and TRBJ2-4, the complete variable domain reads EPEVTQTPSHQVTQMGQEVILRCVPISNHLYFYWYRQILGQKVEFLVSFYNNEISEKSEIFDDQFSVERPDGSNFTLKIRSTKLEDSAMYFCASSAEAKNIQYFGAGTRLSVL.

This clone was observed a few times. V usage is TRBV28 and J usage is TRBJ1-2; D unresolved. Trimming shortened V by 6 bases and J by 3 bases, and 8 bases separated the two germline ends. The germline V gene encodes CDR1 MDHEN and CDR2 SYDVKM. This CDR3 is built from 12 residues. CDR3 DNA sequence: TGTGCCAGCAGCCCCCACTACTATGGCTACACCTTC. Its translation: CASSPHYYGYTF.

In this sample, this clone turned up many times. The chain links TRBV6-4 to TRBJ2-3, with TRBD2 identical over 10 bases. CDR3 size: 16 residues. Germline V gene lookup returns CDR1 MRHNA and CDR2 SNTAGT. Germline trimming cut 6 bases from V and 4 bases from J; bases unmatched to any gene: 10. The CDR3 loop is CASSPEVAGGPDTQYF. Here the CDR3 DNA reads TGTGCCAGCAGCCCCGAGGTAGCGGGGGGCCCAGATACGCAGTATTTT.

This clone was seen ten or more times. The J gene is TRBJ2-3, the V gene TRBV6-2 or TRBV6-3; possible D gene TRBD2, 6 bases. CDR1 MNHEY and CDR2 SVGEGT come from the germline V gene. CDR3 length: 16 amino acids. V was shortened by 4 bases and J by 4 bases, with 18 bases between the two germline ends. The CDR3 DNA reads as TGTGCCAGCAGTTCGGGAGCCGAGGGCGTGGCAGATACGCAGTATTTT. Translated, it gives CASSSGAEGVADTQYF.

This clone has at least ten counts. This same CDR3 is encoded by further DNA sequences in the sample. CDR3 sequence (DNA): TGTGCCAGCAGACTAGCGGGAGGGCCGTCTGAGCAGTTCTTC. Translating gives CASRLAGGPSEQFF. V gene TRBV28 combines with J gene TRBJ2-1; 13 bases agree with TRBD2. This CDR3 comprises 14 residues. The V and J ends lost 6 bases and 9 bases, in that order; junction bases with no gene match: 5. Germline V lookup: CDR1 MDHEN, CDR2 SYDVKM.

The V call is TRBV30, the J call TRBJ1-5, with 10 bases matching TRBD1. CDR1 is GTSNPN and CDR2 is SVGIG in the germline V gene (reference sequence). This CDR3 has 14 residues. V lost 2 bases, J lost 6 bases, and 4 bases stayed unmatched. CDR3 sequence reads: CAWSSGTGVQPQHF. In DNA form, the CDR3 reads TGTGCCTGGAGTAGTGGGACAGGGGTTCAGCCCCAGCATTTT. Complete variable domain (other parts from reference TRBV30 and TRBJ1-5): SQTIHQWPATLVQPVGSPLSLECTVEGTSNPNLYWYRQAAGRGLQLLFYSVGIGQISSEVPQNLSASRPQDRQFILSSKKLLLSDSGFYLCAWSSGTGVQPQHFGDGTRLSIL.

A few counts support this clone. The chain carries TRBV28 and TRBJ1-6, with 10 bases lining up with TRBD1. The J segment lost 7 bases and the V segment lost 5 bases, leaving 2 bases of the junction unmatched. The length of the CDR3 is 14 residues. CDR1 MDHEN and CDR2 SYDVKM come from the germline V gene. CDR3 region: CASSPGQGNSPLHF. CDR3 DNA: TGTGCCAGCAGTCCGGGACAGGGGAATTCACCCCTCCACTTT.

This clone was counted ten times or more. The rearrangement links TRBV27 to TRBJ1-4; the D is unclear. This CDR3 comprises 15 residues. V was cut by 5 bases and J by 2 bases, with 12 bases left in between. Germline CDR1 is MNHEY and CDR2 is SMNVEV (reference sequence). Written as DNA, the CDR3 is TGTGCCAGCAGTCCTGACTGGGCCACTAATGAAAAACTGTTTTTT. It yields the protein CASSPDWATNEKLFF. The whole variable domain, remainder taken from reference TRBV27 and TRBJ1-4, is EAQVTQNPRYLITVTGKKLTVTCSQNMNHEYMSWYRQDPGLGLRQIYYSMNVEVTDKGDVPEGYKVSRKEKRNFPLILESPSPNQTSLYFCASSPDWATNEKLFFGSGTQLSVL.

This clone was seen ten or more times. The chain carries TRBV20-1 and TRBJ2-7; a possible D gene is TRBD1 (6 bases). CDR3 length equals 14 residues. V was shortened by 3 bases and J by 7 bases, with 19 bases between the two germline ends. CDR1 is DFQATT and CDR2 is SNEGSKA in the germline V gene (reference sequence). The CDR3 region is CSASTTGWEGEQYF. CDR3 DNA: TGCAGTGCTAGTACTACAGGGTGGGAAGGTGAGCAGTACTTC.

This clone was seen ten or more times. CDR3 coding DNA: TGTGCCAGCAGTGAAGCGGGCAGTCCCTACGAGCAGTACTTC. Its translation is CASSEAGSPYEQYF. The chain employs TRBV2 and TRBJ2-7; D remains ambiguous. Trimming pared 0 bases from V and 2 bases from J, leaving 8 bases between. CDR3 length: 14 amino acids. Germline V lookup: CDR1 SNHLY, CDR2 FYNNEI.

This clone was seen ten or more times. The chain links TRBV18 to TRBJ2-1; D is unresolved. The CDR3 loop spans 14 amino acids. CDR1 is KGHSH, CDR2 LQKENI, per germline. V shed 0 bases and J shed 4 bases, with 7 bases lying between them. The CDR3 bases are TGTGCCAGCTCACCACCAAGTGTGTACAATGAGCAGTTCTTC. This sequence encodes CASSPPSVYNEQFF.

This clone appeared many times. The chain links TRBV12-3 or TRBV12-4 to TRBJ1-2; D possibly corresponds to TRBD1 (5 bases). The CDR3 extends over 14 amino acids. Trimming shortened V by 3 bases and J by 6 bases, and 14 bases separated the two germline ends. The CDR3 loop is CASSFGQGKDGYTF. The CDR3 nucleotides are TGTGCCAGCAGTTTCGGTCAGGGAAAGGATGGCTACACCTTC.

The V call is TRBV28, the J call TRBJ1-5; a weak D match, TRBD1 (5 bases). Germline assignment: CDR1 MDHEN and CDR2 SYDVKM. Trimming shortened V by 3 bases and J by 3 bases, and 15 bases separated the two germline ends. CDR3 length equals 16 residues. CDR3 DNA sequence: TGTGCCAGCAGTTTGCTAGCGGGGCTGTTCAATCAGCCCCAGCATTTT. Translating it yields CASSLLAGLFNQPQHF. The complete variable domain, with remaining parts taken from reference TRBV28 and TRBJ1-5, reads DVKVTQSSRYLVKRTGEKVFLECVQDMDHENMFWYRQDPGLGLRLIYFSYDVKMKEKGDIPEGYSVSREKKERFSLILESASTNQTSMYLCASSLLAGLFNQPQHFGDGTRLSIL.

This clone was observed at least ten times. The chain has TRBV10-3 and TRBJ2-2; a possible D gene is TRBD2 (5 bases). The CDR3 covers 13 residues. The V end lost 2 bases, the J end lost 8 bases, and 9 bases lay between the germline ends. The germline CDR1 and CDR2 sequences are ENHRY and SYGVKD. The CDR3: CAISENSGGELFF. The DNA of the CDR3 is TGTGCCATCAGTGAGAACAGCGGTGGGGAGCTGTTTTTT.

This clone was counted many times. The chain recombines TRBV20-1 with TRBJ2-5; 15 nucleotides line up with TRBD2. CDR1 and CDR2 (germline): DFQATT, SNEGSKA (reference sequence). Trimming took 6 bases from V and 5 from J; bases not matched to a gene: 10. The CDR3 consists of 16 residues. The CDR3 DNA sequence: TGCAGTGCCCTACCGGGACTAGCGGGGGGCCGGGAGACCCAGTACTTC. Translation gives CSALPGLAGGRETQYF.